The clone carrying this T cell receptor beta chain turned up a few times. What it recognizes is unknown. The data were taken from a study of T cell repertoires in cytomegalovirus infection. Study at large: Selected CMV epitopes included recently identified HLA-C-restricted ones as well as well-studied HLA-B-restricted ones.

TCRdb fed the reads into MiXCR, producing one record per CDR3 protein. Found here are about 160,000 distinct CDR3 sequences, less than 25% of them singletons; the top ten hold 25%. The CDR3 loop spans 13 amino acids. Per the germline V gene, CDR1 is MNHNS and CDR2 is SASEGT. V gave up 2 bases and J gave up 5 bases, with 9 bases separating them. This sequence was found in a human donor in good health (CMV status not recorded). Some clones in this sample may be carry-over from other donors' samples. V gene TRBV6-1 combines with J gene TRBJ1-1; D unclear. The sequences come from CD8+ T cells from cultured PBMCs, collected from culture after CMV antigen stimulation. CDR3 region: CASSELGITEAFF. In nucleotides, the CDR3 is TGTGCCAGCAGTGAACTTGGGATAACTGAAGCTTTCTTT.